The 2 T cell receptor beta chains in this list originate from one sample, sequenced in a study of T cell responses to AZD1222 COVID-19 vaccine. The data were produced by immunoSEQ multiplex PCR, yet TCRdb's version contains in-frame clones alone and is incomplete. The sample lists roughly 70,000 clones; around 79% were seen once. This sample comprised peripheral blood, obtained on day 0 of MenACWY control vaccination. Receptor source: an adult in good health.

This sequence joins TRBV11-2 and TRBJ1-1; D might be TRBD1 (6 bases). Germline assignment: CDR1 SGHAT and CDR2 FQNNGV. Between the trimmed V and J ends, which lost 2 bases and 4 bases, there was a span of 11 bases. CDR3 size: 14 residues. CDR3 sequence reads: CASSLPTGSTEAFF. CDR3 DNA: TGTGCCAGCAGCTTACCCACAGGGAGCACTGAAGCTTTCTTT.

The chain couples TRBV29-1 to TRBJ2-7; the D gene is possibly TRBD1 (6 bases). CDR1 and CDR2 from the germline V gene are SQVTM and ANQGSEA. This CDR3 comprises 13 residues. Trimming took 3 bases from V and 5 from J, leaving 14 bases between them. CDR3 protein: CSVDRTGSNEQYF. CDR3 bases: TGCAGCGTTGATCGAACAGGGAGCAACGAGCAGTACTTC.